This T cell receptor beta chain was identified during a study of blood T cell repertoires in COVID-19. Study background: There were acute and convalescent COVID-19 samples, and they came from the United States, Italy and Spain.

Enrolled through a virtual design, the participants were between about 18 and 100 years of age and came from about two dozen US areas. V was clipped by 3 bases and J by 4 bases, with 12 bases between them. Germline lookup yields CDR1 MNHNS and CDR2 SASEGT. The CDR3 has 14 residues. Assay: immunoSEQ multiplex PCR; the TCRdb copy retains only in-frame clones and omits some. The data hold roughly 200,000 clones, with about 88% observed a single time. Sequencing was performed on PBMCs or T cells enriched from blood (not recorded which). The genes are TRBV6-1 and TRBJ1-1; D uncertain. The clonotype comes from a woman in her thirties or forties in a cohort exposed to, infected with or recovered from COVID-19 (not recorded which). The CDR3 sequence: CASSDAPRGTEAFF. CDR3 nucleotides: TGTGCCAGCAGTGATGCTCCTAGAGGCACTGAAGCTTTCTTT.